This TCR beta chain was profiled in a study of CD8+ T cells in alopecia areata. The wider study: Those patients who were treated received oral tofacitinib, which was given at 5 to 10 mg twice daily for moderate-to-severe alopecia areata.

Treatment defined: oral pan-JAK inhibitor, 5-10 mg twice daily. Trimming shortened V by 0 bases and J by 4 bases, and 6 bases separated the two germline ends. The CDR3 length is 14 residues. Germline V gives CDR1 SGHVS, CDR2 FQNEAQ. General study findings and limits: Lesional scalp exceeded normal scalp in clonality, especially in alopecia totalis/universalis.

It was cDNA, reverse transcribed from extracted RNA, that served as the sequencing template. The assay was immunoSEQ multiplex PCR, and TCRdb's table has in-frame clones only and misses some. The repertoire consists of roughly 200,000 clones, with about 53% occurring once and the leading ten covering more than 10%. Of note for this clone: The antigen remains undetermined.

Sequencing used CD8+ T cells sorted from blood, obtained at week 24, from a patient treated with tofacitinib. The V gene is TRBV7-8, the J gene TRBJ2-2; no firm D call. This clonotype was sampled from a human donor with alopecia areata. The CDR3 loop is CASSLAGFTGELFF. CDR3 bases: TGTGCCAGCAGCTTAGCGGGGTTCACCGGGGAGCTGTTTTTT.